This TCR beta chain was profiled in a study of shared clonotypes between healthy human individuals (TCRdb year 2020). Study-level background: The cohort included a few men and two women between 18 and 49 years of age. For each donor, CD4 naive and CD4 memory were each given three plates, CD8 naive was given two plates, and CD8 memory was given one plate. To estimate repertoire size and how much clonotype sharing occurs between individuals, the study deeply sequenced the blood TCR repertoires of a handful of healthy adults. Different laboratories and diverse techniques were used to prepare libraries and sequence TCR repertoires, to increase sequencing depth and limit assay-specific biases. Each donor's leukapheresis produced roughly between roughly 0.85 and 10 billion PBMCs.

TCR CDR3 regions were amplified from genomic DNA by multiplex PCR using the deep immunoSEQ assay. For each cell subset, the extracted genomic DNA was distributed evenly across all wells of several immunoSEQ 96-well plates, and each plate served as one replicate. For sorted subsets, about 200 ng genomic DNA, equal to 30,000 to 35,000 T cell genomes, was loaded into each replicate PCR. Purified libraries were measured with a Qubit 3.0 fluorometer, size-checked on a Bioanalyzer 2100, and measured again with the KAPA Library Quantification kit. A separate single-read 150-cycle Illumina NextSeq 550 flow cell was used to sequence each immunoSEQ 96-well plate. As for the original processing: The immunoSEQ output contained only junctional sequences without quality scores, so filtering could not match that applied to full-length reads. To assign V/J genes and CDR3, sequences were annotated using PyIR, a Python wrapper for IgBLAST v1.9, with IMGT germline references. Reads were removed for weak V/J assignments (E-value above 1e-6), missing CDR3, stop codons, out-of-frame junctions, or ambiguous translated residues. V3J clonotypes were defined as sequences sharing an identical inferred V gene, J gene, and CDR3 amino acid sequence. The percentage overlap between two repertoires was calculated by dividing the number of shared unique clonotypes by the size of the smaller repertoire. RTK rarefaction, the Chao1 estimator, and Recon v2.1 estimates of unobserved clonotypes were used to assess repertoire richness. For all TCRbeta clonotypes obtained by the gDNA method from several donors, generation probabilities were computed with OLGA. TCRdb mirrors the immuneACCESS table, restricted to in-frame sequences. Some clones are absent from its copies; in checked studies, under half trace to an unresolved V gene, and the reason for the others is unknown. V, J and clone size reflect that table, while D and trimming were determined from the DNA. Here the sample has millions of clones; under 95% occur a single time. The ten largest clones represent more than 1.5% of the sample.

For the CD8 naive samples, CD45RO-negative cells were positively selected for CCR7, yielding a CD45RA+CCR7+ population from which TemRA cells were excluded. The donors were healthy, HIV-negative adults with no recently reported acute infections or vaccinations. Every donor was a Caucasian adult living in Nashville, Tennessee, USA. After blood collection by leukapheresis, PBMCs were isolated using Ficoll-Histopaque density gradient centrifugation and then cryopreserved in the vapor phase of liquid nitrogen. Analytical flow cytometry was used to check the purity and quantity of each magnetically sorted T cell population. From each sorted fraction, genomic DNA was isolated and quantified by UV absorbance on a Nanodrop 2000c. Turning to this clone: This receptor's antigen is unknown. No clone much larger than this one lies a single base away; base qualities are absent.

The CDR3 spans 13 residues, from the cysteine through the phenylalanine. The sequence is cut down to CDR3 DNA, 39 bases in frame from base 1. The trim is 3 bases for V and 3 bases for J, with a gap of 9 bases between the germline ends. CDR1 and CDR2 were assigned from the germline V gene as MDHEN and SYDVKM. Paper-wide results and their limitations: Higher generation probabilities were observed for clonotypes shared by all four sorted-subset donors than for non-shared clonotypes. Estimated clonotype richness was generally larger for naive than for memory subsets. Sampling was restricted to blood, and TCR repertoires in tissue are likely to differ from TCR repertoires in blood. Incomplete sequencing was indicated by rarefaction of sorted-subset datasets, despite the large sequencing depth. The genetic and exposure-history diversity represented was limited by the small number of donors. When a handful of donors were compared, the shared fraction of clonotypes was about 5.2% for naive CD4, more than 3% for naive CD8, 2.3% for memory CD4, and 0.4% for memory CD8. Pairwise subsampling led to the expectation that sequencing depth would affect the degree of clonotype sharing among donors.

Sample: naive CD8+ T cells from PBMCs. This specimen's cell subset or site label, per the study, means: CD45RA+CCR7+. The rearrangement combines TRBV28 with TRBJ2-7, with the D gene too uncertain to name. This receptor was taken from a man aged 18 to 29 in good health. Some clones in this sample may be carry-over from other donors' samples. The CDR3 protein sequence reads: CASSFVKHYEQYF. The DNA sequence is as follows: TGTGCCAGCAGTTTTGTCAAACACTACGAGCAGTACTTC.